The entry below gives a single T cell receptor (beta chain) sequence along with its context. The sample comes from a study of CD8 T cells in Susac syndrome. Germline V gene lookup returns CDR1 MGHDK and CDR2 SYGVNS. The CDR3 spans 17 residues. Trimming took off 6 bases at V and 8 bases at J, with 26 bases between the two ends. RNA, at roughly 0.5 to 1 ug, was reverse transcribed with random hexamers. TCRdb reprocessed the immunoSEQ multiplex PCR reads via MiXCR and lists one record per CDR3 protein. The data show about 300,000 distinct CDR3 sequences, about 85% seen once. This TCR was recovered from a human donor with multiple sclerosis. The gene calls are TRBV25-1 and TRBJ2-1, with a tentative D call TRBD2 (5 bases). Sequencing input: CD8+ T cells from PBMCs. CDR3 in DNA: TGTGCCAGCAGCCCCCGGGCCAATGCGGAGGTCGGGTATGAGCAGTTCTTC. Translation gives CASSPRANAEVGYEQFF. Full variable domain (remainder filled in from reference TRBV25-1 and TRBJ2-1): EADIYQTPRYLVIGTGKKITLECSQTMGHDKMYWYQQDPGMELHLIHYSYGVNSTEKGDLSSESTVSRIRTEHFPLTLESARPSHTSQYLCASSPRANAEVGYEQFFGPGTRLTVL.